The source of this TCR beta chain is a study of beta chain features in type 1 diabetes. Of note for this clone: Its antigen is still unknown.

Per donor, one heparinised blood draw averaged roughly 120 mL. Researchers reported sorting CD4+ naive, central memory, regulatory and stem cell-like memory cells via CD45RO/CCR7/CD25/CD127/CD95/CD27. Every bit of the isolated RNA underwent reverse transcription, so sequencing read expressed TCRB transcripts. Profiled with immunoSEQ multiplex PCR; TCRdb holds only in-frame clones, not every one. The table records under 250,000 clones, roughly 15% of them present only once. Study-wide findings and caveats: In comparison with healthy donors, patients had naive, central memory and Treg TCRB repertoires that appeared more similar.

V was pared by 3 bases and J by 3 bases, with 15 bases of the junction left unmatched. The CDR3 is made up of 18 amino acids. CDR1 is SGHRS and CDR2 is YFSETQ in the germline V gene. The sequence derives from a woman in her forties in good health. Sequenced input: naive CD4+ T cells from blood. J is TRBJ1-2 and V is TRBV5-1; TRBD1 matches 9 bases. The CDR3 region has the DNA TGCGCCAGCAGCTCGGACCCTAGTCGACAGGGGGTTGACTATGGCTACACCTTC. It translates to CASSSDPSRQGVDYGYTF.